One and the same sample provided the 9 T cell receptor beta chains below, sequenced in a study of CD8 T cells in ankylosing spondylitis. TCRdb ran MiXCR on the 5' RACE reads and lists one entry per CDR3 protein. The top ten clones hold 3% of a sample with about 130,000 distinct CDR3 sequences, around 15% of them seen once. Input material: blood, either unsorted or a sorted T cell fraction (not recorded which). The receptors derive from a female donor with ankylosing spondylitis or in good health (not recorded which).

The rearrangement uses TRBV7-2 and TRBJ1-6, with a possible D match to TRBD1 (6 bases). Germline assignment: CDR1 SGHTA and CDR2 FQGNSA. The V end was cut by 7 bases, the J end by 7 bases, with 14 bases between. The CDR3 has 14 amino acids. This CDR3 is CASTRDTYNSPLHF. CDR3 in DNA: TGTGCCAGCACCCGGGACACGTACAATTCACCCCTCCACTTT.

This clonotype was detected many times. The rearrangement uses TRBV12-3 or TRBV12-4 and TRBJ2-7; D remains ambiguous. CDR3 length equals 14 residues. Between the trimmed V and J ends, which lost 1 base and 10 bases, there was a span of 17 bases. The CDR3 loop is CASSLGLDPSQQYF. For the CDR3, the DNA is TGTGCCAGCAGTTTAGGGCTAGATCCGTCTCAACAGTACTTC.

This clonotype was picked up many times. This chain links TRBV12-3 or TRBV12-4 with TRBJ2-7; 7 bases agree with TRBD1. This CDR3 has 13 residues. With 4 bases clipped from V and 13 bases from J, the junction kept 13 bases outside the gene matches. CDR3 DNA sequence: TGTGCCAGCAGTTCCGGGACAGAGGGCGGTCGCTACTTC. Protein: CASSSGTEGGRYF.

This chain links TRBV7-2 with TRBJ2-1; 7 bases line up with TRBD2. J gave up 7 bases and V 6 bases, and 9 bases lay outside the gene matches. Germline values: CDR1 SGHTA, CDR2 FQGNSA. The CDR3 totals 14 residues. The CDR3 sequence: CASSQPGGGNEQFF. The CDR3 DNA is TGTGCCAGCAGTCAGCCTGGGGGGGGAAATGAGCAGTTCTTC. Variable domain in full (rest from reference TRBV7-2 and TRBJ2-1): GAGVSQSPSNKVTEKGKDVELRCDPISGHTALYWYRQSLGQGLEFLIYFQGNSAPDKSGLPSDRFSAERTGGSVSTLTIQRTQQEDSAVYLCASSQPGGGNEQFFGPGTRLTVL.

In this sample, this clonotype turned up many times. The CDR3 DNA is TGTGCCAGCAGTGGGTACATTGGGGCGAACACTGAAGCTTTCTTT. The encoded protein is CASSGYIGANTEAFF. The genes are TRBV2 and TRBJ1-1, with D perhaps TRBD1 (5 bases). Germline values: CDR1 SNHLY, CDR2 FYNNEI. V dropped 4 bases and J dropped 1 base, with 13 bases sitting between them. This CDR3 comprises 15 residues.

J is TRBJ2-3 and V is TRBV20-1; weak D call: TRBD2 (6 bases). The CDR3 has 15 residues. The V gene lost 7 bases and the J gene lost 0 bases, with 17 bases spanning the gap. Germline CDR1 reads DFQATT; CDR2 reads SNEGSKA (reference sequence). The CDR3 DNA is TGCAGTGGGGGGAGGTACCGATCTAGCACAGATACGCAGTATTTT. It is translated as CSGGRYRSSTDTQYF.

This clonotype was found a few times. The chain is built from TRBV20-1 and TRBJ1-6; 7 nucleotides align to TRBD1. The CDR3 is made up of 15 amino acids. Germline V lookup: CDR1 DFQATT, CDR2 SNEGSKA (reference sequence). V shed 0 bases and J 10 bases; nucleotides not matched to a gene: 9. The CDR3 sequence is CSARDSRQGDSPLHF. Written as DNA, the CDR3 is TGCAGTGCTAGAGACTCAAGACAGGGAGACTCACCCCTCCACTTT.

V usage is TRBV29-1 and J usage is TRBJ1-2, with D perhaps matching TRBD1 (5 bases). CDR3 length equals 11 residues. V lost 1 base, J lost 13 bases, and 13 bases lay in between. CDR1 is SQVTM and CDR2 is ANQGSEA in the germline V gene. CDR3 DNA: TGCAGCGTTGAAGTGACAGATGGACTCACCTTC. Its translation is CSVEVTDGLTF. Together with reference TRBV29-1 and TRBJ1-2, the CDR3 gives the full variable domain: SAVISQKPSRDICQRGTSLTIQCQVDSQVTMMFWYRQQPGQSLTLIATANQGSEATYESGFVIDKFPISRPNLTFSTLTVSNMSPEDSSIYLCSVEVTDGLTFGSGTRLTVV.

The chain uses TRBV5-1 and TRBJ2-7, with TRBD1 matching over 8 bases. CDR3 length: 15 residues. Trimming cost V 1 base and J 4 bases; bases outside gene matches: 7. CDR1 is SGHRS, CDR2 YFSETQ, per germline. The CDR3 bases are TGCGCCAGCAGCTTGCCGCCCAGGGGGCAATACGAGCAGTACTTC. It is translated as CASSLPPRGQYEQYF. The full variable domain, with the rest looked up from reference TRBV5-1 and TRBJ2-7, is KAGVTQTPRYLIKTRGQQVTLSCSPISGHRSVSWYQQTPGQGLQFLFEYFSETQRNKGNFPGRFSGRQFSNSRSEMNVSTLELGDSALYLCASSLPPRGQYEQYFGPGTRLTVT.